This record concerns one T cell receptor (beta chain) sequence. The antigen is not known. PCR primers comprised 60 Vbeta and 13 Jbeta primers. Generated by immunoSEQ multiplex PCR, the TCRdb table keeps only in-frame clones and is missing some. The sample includes over 150,000 clones, under 85% of them seen just once. The data are from a study of cytomegalovirus exposure and HLA in healthy donors. General observations from the study: In a later analysis, parvovirus B19, influenza, CMV and Epstein-Barr virus appeared linked to several top co-occurrence clusters. The authors later found TCR association rates varying by HLA locus, with DRB1 most and HLA-C fewest.

This CDR3 is 20 amino acids long. With 0 bases clipped from V and 0 bases from J, the junction kept 15 bases outside the gene matches. In germline, CDR1 is GTSNPN, CDR2 SVGIG (reference sequence). What was sequenced was PBMCs. The clonotype comes from a woman between 18 and 29 years old in good health and CMV-seropositive. V usage is TRBV30 and J usage is TRBJ2-2; 8 nucleotides agree with TRBD2. CDR3 amino acids: CAWSVPMGRTSSPNTGELFF. The CDR3 coding sequence is TGTGCCTGGAGTGTACCTATGGGCCGGACTAGCAGCCCGAACACCGGGGAGCTGTTTTTT.